Listed below are T cell receptor beta chains from one sample, sequenced in a study of beta chain features in type 1 diabetes. Produced via immunoSEQ multiplex PCR; TCRdb's table is partial and in-frame only. The sample includes 630,000 or so clones, around an eighth seen only once; the top ten take 0.035% to 0.045%. Sequencing was carried out using naive CD4+ T cells from blood. These receptors were taken from a man younger than 35 with type 1 diabetes. Each CDR3 is given with its conserved first and last residue. A D gene is named only where the DNA matches it firmly. The size field is filled for only some rows; it gives once, few, many or a size class.

TRBJ2-2 | TRBV29-1 | few | TRBD2 | CSVGGGTSVSGELFF | TGCAGCGTGGGAGGTGGGACTAGCGTCTCCGGGGAGCTGTTTTTT
TRBJ1-2 | TRBV6-1 | few | . | CASSPSGWNGYTF | TGTGCCAGCAGTCCCTCCGGGTGGAATGGCTACACCTTC
TRBJ1-2 | TRBV7-6 | . | . | CASSLGSAGDGYTF | TGTGCCAGCAGCTTAGGGTCGGCAGGGGATGGCTACACCTTC
TRBJ1-1 | TRBV18 | once | . | CASSPRNGQGWTEAFF | TGTGCCAGCTCACCACGAAATGGGCAGGGGTGGACTGAAGCTTTCTTT
TRBJ2-7 | TRBV2 | few | . | CASSGRDIAYEQYF | TGTGCCAGCAGTGGACGGGACATAGCCTACGAGCAGTACTTC
TRBJ2-5 | TRBV28 | few | TRBD1 | CASSRGQGVMETQYF | TGTGCCAGCAGTAGAGGACAGGGCGTAATGGAGACCCAGTACTTC
TRBJ1-1 | TRBV6-5 | few | . | CASRRPGVSAEAFF | TGTGCCAGCAGGAGGCCGGGGGTCTCCGCTGAAGCTTTCTTT
TRBJ1-4 | TRBV7-6 | . | . | CASSLQPTNEKLFF | TGTGCCAGCAGCTTACAACCAACGAATGAAAAACTGTTTTTT
TRBJ1-2 | TRBV9 | . | . | CASSAGNYGYTF | TGTGCCAGCAGCGCCGGGAACTATGGCTACACCTTC
TRBJ1-5 | TRBV6-6 | . | . | CASNSLDQPQHF | TGTGCCAGCAATTCTCTAGATCAGCCCCAGCATTTT
TRBJ2-7 | TRBV7-2 | . | . | CASSTSYEQYF | TGTGCCAGCAGCACCTCCTACGAGCAGTACTTC
TRBJ1-2 | TRBV9 | few | TRBD1 | CASSVQGAGGYTF | TGTGCCAGCAGCGTACAGGGGGCGGGCGGCTACACCTTC
TRBJ2-5 | TRBV28 | few | . | CASSLATVGQETQYF | TGTGCCAGCAGTTTAGCGACAGTGGGGCAAGAGACCCAGTACTTC
TRBJ2-1 | TRBV7-7 | . | TRBD1 | CASSQITGARNEQFF | TGTGCTAGCAGTCAAATTACAGGGGCGAGGAATGAGCAGTTCTTC
TRBJ1-2 | TRBV6-5 | few | . | CASSLTPSGSGGYTF | TGTGCCAGCAGCCTTACCCCTTCAGGGTCGGGTGGCTACACCTTC
TRBJ2-1 | TRBV11-2 | . | . | CASSPTTAVKMGSPEQFF | TGTGCCAGCAGCCCGACTACCGCAGTCAAGATGGGCAGTCCCGAGCAGTTCTTC
TRBJ1-1 | TRBV28 | . | . | CASSLGGRRGTEAFF | TGTGCCAGCAGTTTGGGAGGGCGACGGGGTACTGAAGCTTTCTTT
TRBJ1-2 | TRBV2 | few | . | CASSTRESGYGYTF | TGTGCCAGCAGCACCCGGGAATCGGGCTATGGCTACACCTTC
TRBJ2-1 | TRBV18 | . | . | CASSPRQARNEQFF | TGTGCCAGCTCACCTAGACAGGCTAGAAATGAGCAGTTCTTC
TRBJ2-7 | TRBV27 | few | . | CATKQGYSYEQYF | TGTGCCACCAAACAGGGATATTCCTACGAGCAGTACTTC
TRBJ1-2 | TRBV19 | . | . | CASSIPQGLPAVDGYTF | TGTGCCAGTAGTATTCCACAGGGACTGCCGGCGGTGGATGGCTACACCTTC
TRBJ2-1 | TRBV13 | . | TRBD2 | CASSFGGRALDEQFF | TGTGCCAGCAGCTTCGGCGGGAGGGCCTTGGATGAGCAGTTCTTC
TRBJ2-5 | TRBV6-1 | . | . | CASSEVRVETQYF | TGTGCCAGCAGTGAAGTGCGGGTGGAGACCCAGTACTTC
TRBJ1-1 | TRBV28 | few | . | CASSWDGNTEAFF | TGTGCCAGCAGTTGGGACGGGAACACTGAAGCTTTCTTT
TRBJ2-5 | TRBV7-9 | few | . | CASSSEGQETQYF | TGTGCCAGCAGCTCTGAAGGTCAAGAGACCCAGTACTTC
TRBJ1-5 | TRBV25-1 | few | . | CASSDRLNQPQHF | TGTGCCAGCAGCGACAGGCTGAATCAGCCCCAGCATTTT
TRBJ2-7 | TRBV7-2 | . | . | CASSFRAIGYSYEQYF | TGTGCCAGCAGCTTTCGGGCTATAGGTTACTCCTACGAGCAGTACTTC
TRBJ2-1 | TRBV7-3 | . | . | CASSPSTQRSSYNEQFF | TGTGCCAGCAGCCCCTCTACACAGAGGAGCTCCTACAATGAGCAGTTCTTC
TRBJ1-3 | TRBV25-1 | few | . | CASSDEVPGNTIYF | TGTGCCAGCAGTGATGAGGTTCCTGGAAACACCATATATTTT
TRBJ1-3 | TRBV9 | few | . | CASSVTDSFSLNTIYF | TGTGCCAGCAGCGTAACCGACAGTTTTTCTCTGAACACCATATATTTT
TRBJ2-3 | TRBV6-5 | few | . | CASSYGFHVSTDTQYF | TGTGCCAGCAGTTACGGCTTCCATGTGTCCACAGATACGCAGTATTTT
TRBJ1-1 | TRBV2 | . | . | CASKGPSDILAEAFF | TGTGCCAGCAAAGGGCCATCAGATATTTTAGCAGAAGCTTTCTTT
TRBJ1-3 | TRBV7-6 | few | TRBD1 | CASSLNQGQTHSGNTIYF | TGTGCCAGCAGCCTCAACCAGGGACAGACACACTCTGGAAACACCATATATTTT
TRBJ2-2 | TRBV2 | few | TRBD1 | CASTSVGTGAGGELFF | TGTGCCAGCACTTCTGTGGGGACAGGGGCTGGCGGGGAGCTGTTTTTT
TRBJ1-4 | TRBV7-8 | few | . | CASSPRETNEKLFF | TGTGCCAGCAGCCCTCGGGAAACTAATGAAAAACTGTTTTTT
TRBJ2-7 | TRBV6-6 | . | . | CAISESTGSGEQYF | TGTGCCATCAGTGAGTCAACAGGGTCGGGGGAGCAGTACTTC
TRBJ2-5 | TRBV7-9 | . | . | CASSLEVGGVQETQYF | TGTGCCAGCAGCTTAGAGGTCGGCGGGGTCCAAGAGACCCAGTACTTC
TRBJ1-4 | TRBV15 | . | . | CATSRDWGTQLFF | TGTGCCACCAGCAGAGATTGGGGGACACAACTGTTTTTT
TRBJ2-1 | TRBV2 | few | . | CASSGAVNEQFF | TGTGCCAGCAGCGGGGCCGTCAATGAGCAGTTCTTC
TRBJ2-7 | TRBV20-1 | . | . | CSVGGGLEQYF | TGCAGTGTAGGAGGGGGCTTGGAGCAGTACTTC
TRBJ1-2 | TRBV29-1 | . | . | CSVEFASSNGYTF | TGCAGCGTTGAATTTGCAAGTTCGAATGGCTACACCTTC
TRBJ2-3 | TRBV6-6 | few | . | CASSPAADTQYF | TGTGCCAGCAGCCCAGCGGCGGATACGCAGTATTTT
TRBJ2-5 | TRBV11-2 | . | . | CASSLAVVEETQYF | TGTGCCAGCAGCTTAGCGGTGGTCGAAGAGACCCAGTACTTC
TRBJ2-7 | TRBV5-4 | . | . | CASSLGAAGHYEQYF | TGTGCCAGCAGCTTAGGGGCAGCGGGACACTACGAGCAGTACTTC
TRBJ2-5 | TRBV6-1 | few | . | CASSEDTHSTLQETQYF | TGTGCCAGCAGTGAAGACACTCACTCAACACTCCAAGAGACCCAGTACTTC
TRBJ1-2 | TRBV29-1 | . | . | CSTRDLYGYTF | TGCAGCACCCGGGACTTATATGGCTACACCTTC
TRBJ1-5 | TRBV29-1 | . | . | CSVDTGFGNQPQHF | TGCAGCGTTGACACAGGGTTTGGCAATCAGCCCCAGCATTTT
TRBJ2-3 | TRBV5-4 | . | . | CASSLAGGGGNTDTQYF | TGTGCCAGCAGCTTGGCCGGGGGCGGGGGTAACACAGATACGCAGTATTTT
TRBJ1-1 | TRBV2 | few | . | CASSTLEVITEAFF | TGTGCCAGCAGTACCCTGGAAGTGATCACTGAAGCTTTCTTT
TRBJ2-7 | TRBV7-2 | . | TRBD2 | CASSLGGGSINEQYF | TGTGCCAGCAGCTTAGGGGGCGGGAGTATCAACGAGCAGTACTTC
TRBJ2-3 | TRBV10-2 | . | TRBD2 | CASSEPQPFSGATDTQYF | TGCGCCAGCAGTGAGCCCCAGCCTTTTAGCGGGGCCACAGATACGCAGTATTTT
TRBJ1-2 | TRBV10-3 | . | . | CALGSNYGYTF | TGTGCCCTGGGCTCTAACTATGGCTACACCTTC
TRBJ2-7 | TRBV28 | . | TRBD2 | CASSLSSGGTSYEQYF | TGTGCCAGCAGTTTATCCAGCGGGGGGACCTCCTACGAGCAGTACTTC
TRBJ2-1 | TRBV6-4 | . | TRBD1 | CATVLDRGNNEQFF | TGTGCCACCGTCTTGGACAGGGGAAACAATGAGCAGTTCTTC
TRBJ1-3 | TRBV9 | . | . | CASTSGGNTIYF | TGTGCCAGCACCTCCGGGGGAAACACCATATATTTT